This T cell receptor (beta chain) was profiled in a study of T-cell reconstitution after alpha-beta-depleted transplantation in children. Overall study findings and caveats: Reportedly, only several hundred clones from non-depleted graft cells drove alpha-beta T-cell counts at about two months. The authors attributed T-cell counts and diversity one year after transplant mostly to newly produced T cells.

This clonotype was detected ten times or more. Its antigen is still unknown. Germline CDR1 MNHEY, CDR2 SVGAGI. V lost 0 bases to trimming and J lost 0 bases, with 5 bases between them. This CDR3 is 14 amino acids long. The TCRbeta library incorporated unique molecular identifiers. Via MiXCR, TCRdb re-called the PCR reads, giving one row per CDR3 protein. Of under 75,000 distinct CDR3 sequences detected, under 13% appear once; the ten largest clones hold about 12%. This clonotype was sampled from a boy aged 5 to 17 with acute myeloid leukemia, due to receive a stem cell transplant. Here the sequenced sample was PBMCs, taken before TCRalphabeta/CD19-depleted stem cell transplant. V and J are TRBV6-5 and TRBJ1-1; D is undetermined. Here the CDR3 DNA reads TGTGCCAGCAGTTACTCGACGGTGAACACTGAAGCTTTCTTT. This encodes CASSYSTVNTEAFF.